These T cell receptor beta chains were read from a single sample in a study of blood T cell repertoires in COVID-19. Libraries were prepared by immunoSEQ multiplex PCR; TCRdb keeps only in-frame clonotypes and omits some of them. The sample carries over 350,000 clones, more than 75% recorded once. Sequencing was carried out using PBMCs or T cells enriched from blood (not recorded which). The source of these receptors is a woman aged 18 to 35 who had recovered from COVID-19. The conserved cysteine and the conserved F or W are not part of the CDR3 here. Where a row states a size, it is once, few, many or the class of an expanded clone; other rows omit it.

V	size	J	CDR3
TRBV5-4	NA	TRBJ2-3	ASSLSLAGGTSTDTQY
TRBV19	NA	TRBJ1-4	ASSIEVVGPEKLF
TRBV7-8	NA	TRBJ2-1	ASRLWGGIGFDEQF
TRBV9	NA	TRBJ1-3	ASSAGYSGNTIY
TRBV12-3/TRBV12-4	NA	TRBJ1-1	ASSLLEGQGLF
TRBV9	NA	TRBJ2-1	ASSVVGTASSYNEQF
TRBV3-1/TRBV3-2	NA	TRBJ1-4	ASSQVVGRINEKLF
TRBV2	NA	TRBJ1-5	ASSPSGQPQH
TRBV7-8	NA	TRBJ2-5	ASSFVGGETQY
TRBV5-1	NA	TRBJ2-7	ASSLTSGGEYEQY
TRBV27	NA	TRBJ1-5	ASSLRGANQPQH
TRBV27	NA	TRBJ1-2	ASSSTGKLGYT
TRBV27	NA	TRBJ1-1	ASSLATGPYGEAF
TRBV6-5	NA	TRBJ2-5	ASSRDSQETQY
TRBV2	NA	TRBJ1-5	ASRKQGILFNQPQH
TRBV10-3	once	TRBJ1-1	AIKGLLNTEAF
TRBV6-5	NA	TRBJ2-5	ASSYSTSEETQY
TRBV4-3	NA	TRBJ1-2	ASSQDAQGFYGYT
TRBV9	NA	TRBJ2-2	ASSVFDGGGGELF
TRBV4-2	NA	TRBJ2-7	ASSQDRAGTSGVTYEQY
TRBV9	NA	TRBJ2-2	ASSAVLGQGDTGELF
TRBV7-8	NA	TRBJ1-1	ASSLTEFTEAF
TRBV7-2	NA	TRBJ2-1	ASSSSGGAHNEQF
TRBV6-2/TRBV6-3	NA	TRBJ1-2	ASSYVWRESYGYT
TRBV2	NA	TRBJ2-7	ASEGETYSYEQY
TRBV7-8	NA	TRBJ2-7	ASSVDRGLAYEQY
TRBV24-1	NA	TRBJ1-2	ATRDSYGYT
TRBV21-1	NA	TRBJ2-5	ASSKNCSIGGFAETQY
TRBV19	NA	TRBJ1-1	ASSMGQATPWNTEAF
TRBV30	NA	TRBJ1-3	AWSGTTGSVNTIY
TRBV13	NA	TRBJ2-4	ASSLPGGRAKNIQY
TRBV5-1	NA	TRBJ1-6	ASSSVPGQINSPLH
TRBV7-2	NA	TRBJ2-4	ASSPALFGGGPQY
TRBV28	NA	TRBJ1-5	ASSQQGFWSNQPQH
TRBV7-9	NA	TRBJ1-2	ASSLAVGNYGYT
TRBV19	NA	TRBJ1-6	ASSPYGNSPLH
TRBV5-1	NA	TRBJ2-3	ASSLLTGTDTQY
TRBV6-1	NA	TRBJ1-6	ASSEAIYSPLH
TRBV5-4	NA	TRBJ1-2	ASSRDSNNYGYT
TRBV6-5	NA	TRBJ1-5	ASIDGTYNQPQH
TRBV5-1	NA	TRBJ1-1	ASSLGGAGTEAF